This is a list of T cell receptor beta chains from one sample in a study of T cells in Graves' hyperthyroidism and ophthalmopathy. MiXCR, applied by TCRdb to the multiplex PCR reads, yields one record per CDR3 protein. The sample contains under 350,000 distinct CDR3 sequences, approximately 15% of which appear only once. Sequenced sample: blood. Every receptor here comes from a woman aged 55-69 years with Graves' ophthalmopathy. Each CDR3 is given with its conserved first and last residue. The order of the fields is V gene, J gene, D gene, clone size, CDR3 DNA, CDR3 protein. A D gene is named only where the DNA matches it firmly. Expanded clones get a size class; other rows say once, few or many, or leave the size out.

TRBV7-9,TRBJ2-6,TRBD1,few,TGTGCCAGCAGCTTAGCAACAGGGGGCTGGCCTGGGGCCAACGTCCTGACTTTC,CASSLATGGWPGANVLTF
TRBV28,TRBJ2-2,TRBD1,many,TGTGCCAGCTTAGGACAGGGGAACACCGGGGAGCTGTTTTTT,CASLGQGNTGELFF
TRBV5-6,TRBJ2-5,TRBD2,few,TGTGCCAGCGACTTACGAGGACTAGCCCAAGAGACCCAGTACTTC,CASDLRGLAQETQYF
TRBV29-1,TRBJ2-7,TRBD1,many,TGCAGCGTCGCGACAGGGGGCGACGAGCAGTACTTC,CSVATGGDEQYF
TRBV27,TRBJ2-2,TRBD1,-,TGTGCCAGCAGTCAAACAGGGGGCTCCACCGGGGAGCTGTTTTTT,CASSQTGGSTGELFF
TRBV4-3,TRBJ2-1,-,few,TGCGCCAGCAGCCAAGATCGGGGCGGGGACTCCTACAATGAGCAGTTCTTC,CASSQDRGGDSYNEQFF
TRBV18,TRBJ2-2,-,few,TGTGCCAGCTCTACGCAGGGGCTTACCGGGGAGCTGTTTTTT,CASSTQGLTGELFF
TRBV9,TRBJ2-2,TRBD2,few,TGTGCCAGCAGCATCGGACTAGCGGGCCTCACCGGGGAGCTGTTTTTT,CASSIGLAGLTGELFF
TRBV28,TRBJ1-4,-,many,TGTGCCAGCAGCACATCGTATTATTCAACTAATGAAAAACTGTTTTTT,CASSTSYYSTNEKLFF
TRBV20-1,TRBJ2-7,-,-,TGCAGTGCCGGGAAAGACACCGGCTACGAGCAGTACTTC,CSAGKDTGYEQYF
TRBV25-1,TRBJ2-7,TRBD2,few,TGTGCCAGCAGCCCGGGGGGGAGCTCCTACGAGCAGTACTTC,CASSPGGSSYEQYF
TRBV20-1,TRBJ1-2,-,once,TGCAGTGCTAGACGAGACCGCTCGGAGGGCTATGGCTACACCTTC,CSARRDRSEGYGYTF
TRBV20-1,TRBJ2-1,TRBD2,many,TGCAGTGCTAGTCACGGGGGGTCCTACAATGAGCAGTTCTTC,CSASHGGSYNEQFF
TRBV2,TRBJ2-2,-,many,TGTGCCATACAAACAGGCTTAAGCCCTGGCACCGGGGAGCTGTTTTTT,CAIQTGLSPGTGELFF
TRBV3-1,TRBJ1-3,TRBD1,few,TGTGCCAGCAGCCAAGTTTCCCGGCCGGGACAGACTTACTCTGGAAACACCATATATTTT,CASSQVSRPGQTYSGNTIYF
TRBV18,TRBJ1-5,TRBD1,many,TGTGCCAGCACCAAAGACAGGGACGGACAGCCCCAGCATTTT,CASTKDRDGQPQHF
TRBV28,TRBJ2-1,-,many,TGTGCCAGCAGTTTACGGGGGTGGGGCAATGAGCAGTTCTTC,CASSLRGWGNEQFF
TRBV12-3/TRBV12-4,TRBJ1-6,-,many,TGTGCCAGCAGCCCTGCTTGGGATTCACCCCTCCACTTT,CASSPAWDSPLHF
TRBV20-1,TRBJ2-1,-,many,TGCAGTGCTAGCGGGAAACTATCCTACAATGAGCAGTTCTTC,CSASGKLSYNEQFF
TRBV7-2,TRBJ1-2,-,many,TGTGCCAGCAGCCCGACAGTGAACTATGGCTACACCTTC,CASSPTVNYGYTF
TRBV3-1,TRBJ2-7,TRBD1,many,TGTGCCAGCAGCTACGGGACAGGGCCCTACGAGCAGTACTTC,CASSYGTGPYEQYF
TRBV2,TRBJ2-2,-,few,TGTGCCAGCAGGAGGGCGGTGATCTCCGGGGAGCTGTTTTTT,CASRRAVISGELFF
TRBV27,TRBJ1-5,TRBD1,-,TGTGCCAGCAGCCCGACAGGACAGGCCAATCAGCCCCAGCATTTT,CASSPTGQANQPQHF
TRBV7-3,TRBJ2-3,-,-,TGTGCCAGCAGCCCTGGGACTTTGGGAGATACGCAGTATTTT,CASSPGTLGDTQYF
TRBV24-1,TRBJ2-3,TRBD2,-,TGTGCCACCAGTGAGCGAAGCGGGGCCACAGATACGCAGTATTTT,CATSERSGATDTQYF
TRBV6-1,TRBJ1-1,-,many,TGTGCCACCCGGGACCCCGCCACTACTGAAGCTTTCTTT,CATRDPATTEAFF
TRBV20-1,TRBJ1-5,-,many,TGCAGTGCTAGACAGGGGAACCAGCCCCAGCATTTT,CSARQGNQPQHF
TRBV10-3,TRBJ2-6,-,few,TGTGCCATCAGTGATACCGGGGGGGCCAACGTCCTGACTTTC,CAISDTGGANVLTF
TRBV19,TRBJ1-1,-,-,TGTGCCAGTAGTACCCCCCAGGGAGTTACTGAAGCTTTCTTT,CASSTPQGVTEAFF
TRBV12-3/TRBV12-4,TRBJ2-6,-,medium-sized,TGTGCCAGCAGTCAAACGTCCCTCGATTGGGCTGGGGCCAACGTCCTGACTTTC,CASSQTSLDWAGANVLTF
TRBV4-1,TRBJ1-1,-,-,TGCGCCAGCAGCCAAGCTCTGGGGGGTACTGAAGCTTTCTTT,CASSQALGGTEAFF
TRBV15,TRBJ2-3,-,many,TGTGCCACCAGCGCTAGCACAGATACGCAGTATTTT,CATSASTDTQYF
TRBV18,TRBJ2-1,-,many,TGTGCCAGCTCACCACCGGATAGCGGTACCAATGAGCAGTTCTTC,CASSPPDSGTNEQFF
TRBV4-1,TRBJ2-6,-,-,TGCGCCAGCAGCCGGAGGCAGGGGCCCTCTGGGGCCAACGTCCTGACTTTC,CASSRRQGPSGANVLTF
TRBV12-3/TRBV12-4,TRBJ1-4,-,few,TGTGCCAGCAGACAAGCTTTAGGGCGCGGAACTAATGAAAAACTGTTTTTT,CASRQALGRGTNEKLFF
TRBV4-2,TRBJ1-2,TRBD1,few,TGTGCCAGCAGCCAGGCGGGACAGTTCAACTATGGCTACACCTTC,CASSQAGQFNYGYTF